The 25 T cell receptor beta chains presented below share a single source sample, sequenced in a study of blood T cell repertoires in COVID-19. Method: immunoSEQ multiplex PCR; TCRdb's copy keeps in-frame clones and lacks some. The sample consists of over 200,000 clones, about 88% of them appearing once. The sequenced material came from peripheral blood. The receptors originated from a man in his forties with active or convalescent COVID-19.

As DNA, the CDR3 is TGTGCCAGCAGCCCTGGGGGCAGGGGCTCCTCTAACTATGGCTACACCTTC. Its protein product is CASSPGGRGSSNYGYTF. The chain couples TRBV7-3 to TRBJ1-2; D is possibly TRBD1 (6 bases). V was trimmed by 5 bases and J by 0 bases, leaving 19 bases between them. The CDR3 consists of 17 residues. The germline gives CDR1 SGHTA, CDR2 FQGTGA.

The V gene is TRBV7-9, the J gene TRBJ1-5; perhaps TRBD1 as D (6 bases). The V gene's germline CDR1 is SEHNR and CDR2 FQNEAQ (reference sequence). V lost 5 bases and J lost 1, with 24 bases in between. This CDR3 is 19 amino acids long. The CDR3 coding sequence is TGTGCCAGCAGCCCCACCGGACAGAGCGAGGGGCTAAGCAATCAGCCCCAGCATTTT. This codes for CASSPTGQSEGLSNQPQHF.

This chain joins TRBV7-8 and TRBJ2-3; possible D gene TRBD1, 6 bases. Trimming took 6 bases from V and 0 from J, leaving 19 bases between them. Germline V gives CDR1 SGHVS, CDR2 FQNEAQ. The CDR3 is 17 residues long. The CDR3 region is CASSLGRYRVSTDTQYF. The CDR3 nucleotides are TGTGCCAGCAGTTTGGGGCGGTACAGGGTCAGCACAGATACGCAGTATTTT.

The CDR3 DNA reads as TGCAGCGTTTGGACTCCAGATACGCAGTATTTT. It encodes CSVWTPDTQYF. V is TRBV29-1 and J is TRBJ2-3, with D perhaps matching TRBD2 (5 bases). Germline V gives CDR1 SQVTM, CDR2 ANQGSEA. Trimming took off 5 bases at V and 4 bases at J, with 7 bases between the two ends. The CDR3 is 11 residues long.

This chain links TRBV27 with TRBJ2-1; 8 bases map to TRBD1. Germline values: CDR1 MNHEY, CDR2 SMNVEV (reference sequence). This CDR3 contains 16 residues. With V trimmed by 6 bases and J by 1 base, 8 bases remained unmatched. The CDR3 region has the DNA TGTGCCAGCAGAAACAAAGACAGGGGATCCTACAATGAGCAGTTCTTC. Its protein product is CASRNKDRGSYNEQFF.

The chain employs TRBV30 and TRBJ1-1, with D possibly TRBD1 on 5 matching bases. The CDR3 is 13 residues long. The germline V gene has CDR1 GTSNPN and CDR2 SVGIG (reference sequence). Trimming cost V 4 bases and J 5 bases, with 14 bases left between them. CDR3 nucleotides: TGTGCCTGGACCCGGGGGGAATCGACTGAAGCTTTCTTT. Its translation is CAWTRGESTEAFF.

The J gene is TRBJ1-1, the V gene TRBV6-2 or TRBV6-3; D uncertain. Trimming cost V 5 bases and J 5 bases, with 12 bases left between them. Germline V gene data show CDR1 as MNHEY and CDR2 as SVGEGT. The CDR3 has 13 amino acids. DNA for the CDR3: TGTGCCAGCAGTACCTTGAGAGATACTGAAGCTTTCTTT. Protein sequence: CASSTLRDTEAFF.

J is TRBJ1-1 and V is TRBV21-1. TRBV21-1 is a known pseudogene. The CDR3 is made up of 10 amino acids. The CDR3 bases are TGTGCCCCCGGGTGGATTGAAGCTTTCTTT. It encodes CAPGWIEAFF.

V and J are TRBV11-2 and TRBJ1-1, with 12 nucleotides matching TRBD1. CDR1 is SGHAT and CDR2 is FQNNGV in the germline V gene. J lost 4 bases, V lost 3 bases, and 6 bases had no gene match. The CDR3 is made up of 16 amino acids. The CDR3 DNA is TGTGCCAGCAGCTTGTGGGACAGGGGGCGCGGCACTGAAGCTTTCTTT. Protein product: CASSLWDRGRGTEAFF.

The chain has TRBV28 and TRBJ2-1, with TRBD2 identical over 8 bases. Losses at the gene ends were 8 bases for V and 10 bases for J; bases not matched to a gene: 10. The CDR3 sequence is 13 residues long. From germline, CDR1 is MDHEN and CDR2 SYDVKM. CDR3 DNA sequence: TGTGCCAGCTCGGATAGCGGGGTAAAGGAGCAGTTCTTC. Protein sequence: CASSDSGVKEQFF.

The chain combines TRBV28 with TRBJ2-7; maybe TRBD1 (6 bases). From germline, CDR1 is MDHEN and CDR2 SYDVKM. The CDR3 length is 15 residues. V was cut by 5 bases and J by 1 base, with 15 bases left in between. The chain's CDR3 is CASSTRTDPSYEQYF. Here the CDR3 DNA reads TGTGCCAGCAGTACCCGGACAGACCCTTCCTACGAGCAGTACTTC.

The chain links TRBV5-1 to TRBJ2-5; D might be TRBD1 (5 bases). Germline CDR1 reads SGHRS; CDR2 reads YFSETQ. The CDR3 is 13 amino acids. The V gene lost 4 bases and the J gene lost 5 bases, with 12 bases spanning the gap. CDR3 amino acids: CASSDSLRETQYF. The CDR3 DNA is TGCGCCAGCAGCGACAGTTTGAGGGAGACCCAGTACTTC. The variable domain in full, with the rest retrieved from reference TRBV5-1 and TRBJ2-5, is KAGVTQTPRYLIKTRGQQVTLSCSPISGHRSVSWYQQTPGQGLQFLFEYFSETQRNKGNFPGRFSGRQFSNSRSEMNVSTLELGDSALYLCASSDSLRETQYFGPGTRLLVL.

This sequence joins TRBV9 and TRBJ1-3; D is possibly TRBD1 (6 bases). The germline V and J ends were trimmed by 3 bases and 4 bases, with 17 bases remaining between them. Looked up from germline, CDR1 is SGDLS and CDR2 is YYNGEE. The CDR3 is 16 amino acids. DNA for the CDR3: TGTGCCAGCAGCGACGCCCACAGGGAAGCGGGAAACACCATATATTTT. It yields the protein CASSDAHREAGNTIYF.

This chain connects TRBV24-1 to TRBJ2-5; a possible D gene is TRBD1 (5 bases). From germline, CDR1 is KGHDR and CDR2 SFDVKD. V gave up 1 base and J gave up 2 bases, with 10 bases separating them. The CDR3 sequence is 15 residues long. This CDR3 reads CATSDLGQGQETQYF. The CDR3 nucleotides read TGTGCCACCAGTGATTTAGGGCAGGGTCAAGAGACCCAGTACTTC.

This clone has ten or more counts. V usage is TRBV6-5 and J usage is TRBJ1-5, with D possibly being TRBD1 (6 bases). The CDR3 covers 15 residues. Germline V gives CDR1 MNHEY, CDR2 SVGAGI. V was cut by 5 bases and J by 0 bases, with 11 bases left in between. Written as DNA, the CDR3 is TGTGCCAGCAGTCGAGGACAGAATAGCAATCAGCCCCAGCATTTT. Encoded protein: CASSRGQNSNQPQHF.

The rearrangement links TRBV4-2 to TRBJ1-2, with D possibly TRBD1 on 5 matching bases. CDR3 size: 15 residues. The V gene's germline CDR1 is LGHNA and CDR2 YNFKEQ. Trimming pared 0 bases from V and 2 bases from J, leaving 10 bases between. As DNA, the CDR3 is TGTGCCAGCAGCCAAGATCCGACAGAGAACTATGGCTACACCTTC. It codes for CASSQDPTENYGYTF.

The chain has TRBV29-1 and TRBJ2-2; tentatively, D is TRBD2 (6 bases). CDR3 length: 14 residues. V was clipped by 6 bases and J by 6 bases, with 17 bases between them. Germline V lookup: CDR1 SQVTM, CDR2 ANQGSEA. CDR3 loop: CSVSVGGRAGELFF. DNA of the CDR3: TGCAGCGTGTCGGTCGGGGGACGGGCCGGGGAGCTGTTTTTT.

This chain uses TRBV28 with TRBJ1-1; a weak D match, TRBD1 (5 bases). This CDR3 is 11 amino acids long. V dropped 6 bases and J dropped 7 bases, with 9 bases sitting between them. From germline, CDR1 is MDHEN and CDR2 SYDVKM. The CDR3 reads CASSRRGEAFF. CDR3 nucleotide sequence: TGTGCCAGCAGCCGTAGGGGTGAAGCTTTCTTT.

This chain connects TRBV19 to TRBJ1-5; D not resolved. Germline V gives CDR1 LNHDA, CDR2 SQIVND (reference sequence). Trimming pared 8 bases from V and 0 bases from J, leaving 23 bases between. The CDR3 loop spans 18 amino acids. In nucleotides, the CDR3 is TGTGCCAGTCGACGCGGTCGGTCCGAATCCTATAGCAATCAGCCCCAGCATTTT. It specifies CASRRGRSESYSNQPQHF. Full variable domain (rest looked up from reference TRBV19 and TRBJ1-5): DGGITQSPKYLFRKEGQNVTLSCEQNLNHDAMYWYRQDPGQGLRLIYYSQIVNDFQKGDIAEGYSVSREKKESFPLTVTSAQKNPTAFYLCASRRGRSESYSNQPQHFGDGTRLSIL.

The CDR3 bases are TGTGCCAGTAGCACAGGGGGCGCATCTGGAAACACCATATATTTT. Encoded protein: CASSTGGASGNTIYF. V is TRBV19 and J is TRBJ1-3; TRBD1 agrees at 9 bases. The length of the CDR3 is 15 residues. The V segment lost 6 bases and the J segment 1 base; nucleotides outside the gene matches: 4. The germline CDR1 and CDR2 sequences are LNHDA and SQIVND (reference sequence).

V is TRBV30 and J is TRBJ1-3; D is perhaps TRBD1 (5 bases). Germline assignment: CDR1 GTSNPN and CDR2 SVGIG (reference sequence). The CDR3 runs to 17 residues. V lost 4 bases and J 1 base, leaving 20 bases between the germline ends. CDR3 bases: TGTGCCTGGAATGAGGGATTGGGCCGGGGGTCTGGAAACACCATATATTTT. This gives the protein CAWNEGLGRGSGNTIYF.

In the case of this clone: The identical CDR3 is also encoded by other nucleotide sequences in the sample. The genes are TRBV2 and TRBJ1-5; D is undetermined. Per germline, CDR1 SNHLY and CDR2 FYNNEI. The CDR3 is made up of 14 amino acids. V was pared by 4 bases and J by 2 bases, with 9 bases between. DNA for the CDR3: TGTGCCAGCAGTGGGGCCGGGGGCAATCAGCCCCAGCATTTT. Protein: CASSGAGGNQPQHF. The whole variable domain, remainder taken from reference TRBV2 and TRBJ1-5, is EPEVTQTPSHQVTQMGQEVILRCVPISNHLYFYWYRQILGQKVEFLVSFYNNEISEKSEIFDDQFSVERPDGSNFTLKIRSTKLEDSAMYFCASSGAGGNQPQHFGDGTRLSIL.

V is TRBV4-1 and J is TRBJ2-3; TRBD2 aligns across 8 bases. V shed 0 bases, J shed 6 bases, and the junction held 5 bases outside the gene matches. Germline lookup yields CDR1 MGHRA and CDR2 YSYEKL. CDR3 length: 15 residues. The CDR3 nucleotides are TGCGCCAGCAGCCAAGATATCGGGGGGGTGGATACGCAGTATTTT. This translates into CASSQDIGGVDTQYF.

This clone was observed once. DNA of the CDR3: TGTGCCAGCAGTGACAGCCAGGGGGCCTCAGAAGCTTTCTTT. It specifies CASSDSQGASEAFF. This chain uses TRBV6-1 with TRBJ1-1; 8 bases fit TRBD1. The CDR3 is made up of 14 amino acids. CDR1 and CDR2 from the germline V gene are MNHNS and SASEGT. V was clipped by 3 bases and J by 8 bases; unmatched bases: 8.

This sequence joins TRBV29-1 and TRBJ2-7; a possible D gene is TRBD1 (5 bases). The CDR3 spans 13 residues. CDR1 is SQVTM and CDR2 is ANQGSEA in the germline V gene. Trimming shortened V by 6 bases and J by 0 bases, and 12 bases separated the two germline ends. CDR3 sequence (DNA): TGCAGCGTCTTAGACAGAAACTCCTACGAGCAGTACTTC. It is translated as CSVLDRNSYEQYF.